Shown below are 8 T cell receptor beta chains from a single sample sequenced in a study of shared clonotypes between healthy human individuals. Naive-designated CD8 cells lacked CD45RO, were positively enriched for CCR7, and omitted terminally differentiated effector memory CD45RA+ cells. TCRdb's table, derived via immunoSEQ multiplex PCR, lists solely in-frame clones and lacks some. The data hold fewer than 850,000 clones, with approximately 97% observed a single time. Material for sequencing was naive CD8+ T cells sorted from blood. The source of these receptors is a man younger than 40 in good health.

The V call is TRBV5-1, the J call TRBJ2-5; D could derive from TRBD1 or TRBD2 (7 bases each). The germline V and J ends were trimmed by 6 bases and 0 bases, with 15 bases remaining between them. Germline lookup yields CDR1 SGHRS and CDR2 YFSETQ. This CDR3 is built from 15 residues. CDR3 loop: CASIQGRGYQETQYF. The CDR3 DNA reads TGCGCCAGCATACAGGGGCGGGGGTACCAAGAGACCCAGTACTTC.

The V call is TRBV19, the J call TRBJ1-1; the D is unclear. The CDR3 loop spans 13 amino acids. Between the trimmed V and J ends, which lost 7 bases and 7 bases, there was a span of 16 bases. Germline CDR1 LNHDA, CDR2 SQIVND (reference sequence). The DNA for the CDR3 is TGTGCCAGTAACGATAGGATGCTTTTTGAAGCTTTCTTT. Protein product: CASNDRMLFEAFF.

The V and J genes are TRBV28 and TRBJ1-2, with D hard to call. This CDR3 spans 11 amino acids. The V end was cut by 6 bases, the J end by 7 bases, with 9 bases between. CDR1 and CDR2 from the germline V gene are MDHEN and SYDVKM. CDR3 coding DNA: TGTGCCAGCAGAAGGGATCGTGGCTACACCTTC. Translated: CASRRDRGYTF.

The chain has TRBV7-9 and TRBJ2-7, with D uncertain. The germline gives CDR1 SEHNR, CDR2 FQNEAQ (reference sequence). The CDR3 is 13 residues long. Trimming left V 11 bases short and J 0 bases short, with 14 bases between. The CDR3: CAVKDRSSYEQYF. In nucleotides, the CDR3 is TGTGCCGTAAAAGATCGTAGCTCCTACGAGCAGTACTTC.

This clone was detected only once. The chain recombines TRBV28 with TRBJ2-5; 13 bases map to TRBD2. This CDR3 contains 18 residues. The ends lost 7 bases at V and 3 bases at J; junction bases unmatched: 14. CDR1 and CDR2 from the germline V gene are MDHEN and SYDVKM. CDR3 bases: TGTGCCAGCAAAGAAGGACTAGCGGGAGTCGGGTTCGAAGAGACCCAGTACTTC. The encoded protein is CASKEGLAGVGFEETQYF.

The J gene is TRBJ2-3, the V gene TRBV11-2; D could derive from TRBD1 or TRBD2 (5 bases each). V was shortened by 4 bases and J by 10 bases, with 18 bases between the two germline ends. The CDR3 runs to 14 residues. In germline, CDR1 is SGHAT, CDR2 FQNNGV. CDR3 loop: CASSSRTGAGSQYF. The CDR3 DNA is TGTGCCAGCAGCTCCCGAACCGGGGCCGGATCGCAGTATTTT.

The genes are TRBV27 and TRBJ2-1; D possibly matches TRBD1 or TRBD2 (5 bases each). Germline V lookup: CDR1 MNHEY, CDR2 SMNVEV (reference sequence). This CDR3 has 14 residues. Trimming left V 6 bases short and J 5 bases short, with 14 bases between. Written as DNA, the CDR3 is TGTGCCAGCAGATTTCGGGACGGAAACAATGAGCAGTTCTTC. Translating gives CASRFRDGNNEQFF.

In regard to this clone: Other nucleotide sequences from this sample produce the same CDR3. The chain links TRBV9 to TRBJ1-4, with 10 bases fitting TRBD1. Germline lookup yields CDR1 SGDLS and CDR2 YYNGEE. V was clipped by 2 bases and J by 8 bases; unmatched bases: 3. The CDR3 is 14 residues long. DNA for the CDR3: TGTGCCAGCAGCGTTGGGACAGGGGTCGAAAAACTGTTTTTT. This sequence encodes CASSVGTGVEKLFF.